The 21 T cell receptor beta chains below were found in one sample sequenced in a study of T cell responses to AZD1222 COVID-19 vaccine. The method was immunoSEQ multiplex PCR; TCRdb's version includes in-frame clones alone and lacks a portion of them. Of 150,000 to 200,000 clones in the sample, 70% to 90% were seen once. The sample consisted of peripheral blood, taken 28 days after the second AZD1222 dose. The receptors shown here come from an adult who received the AZD1222 COVID-19 vaccine.

The table lists this clone with a count of one. V is TRBV5-8 and J is TRBJ1-2; tentative D call: TRBD1 (6 bases). Trimming shortened V by 4 bases and J by 3 bases, and 16 bases separated the two germline ends. CDR3 length: 15 residues. Germline-derived CDR1 and CDR2 are SGHTS and YDEGEE. In DNA form, the CDR3 reads TGTGCCAGCAGCCCTAGGGGGGGGACCCACTATGGCTACACCTTC. Protein product: CASSPRGGTHYGYTF.

V and J are TRBV12-3 or TRBV12-4 and TRBJ2-5; perhaps TRBD2 as D (5 bases). The CDR3 is 11 residues long. Between the trimmed V and J ends, which lost 7 bases and 7 bases, there was a span of 10 bases. CDR3 sequence: CASTSLGTQYF. The CDR3 DNA reads as TGTGCCAGCACTAGCTTGGGGACCCAGTACTTC.

This clone showed up just once. The rearrangement uses TRBV19 and TRBJ1-2; 10 bases are a match to TRBD1. Trimming took 8 bases from V and 2 from J; bases not matched to a gene: 14. From germline, CDR1 is LNHDA and CDR2 SQIVND (reference sequence). CDR3 length equals 17 residues. The CDR3 DNA reads as TGTGCCAGTGCTAACCGGGACAGGGGACTGACAAACTATGGCTACACCTTC. Protein sequence: CASANRDRGLTNYGYTF.

This chain joins TRBV7-9 and TRBJ1-2; unclear D gene. The germline V gene encodes CDR1 SEHNR and CDR2 FQNEAQ (reference sequence). The V and J ends lost 1 base and 7 bases respectively, with 10 bases between them. The CDR3 runs 13 residues. DNA for the CDR3: TGTGCCAGCAGCTTAGAAGGGTTCCTTGGCTACACCTTC. Amino acid sequence: CASSLEGFLGYTF.

This clone was detected only once. The chain has TRBV12-5 and TRBJ2-7; D is ambiguous. Trimming took 3 bases from V and 2 from J, leaving 5 bases between them. CDR1 and CDR2 (germline): LGHNT, FRNRAP. The CDR3 covers 12 residues. In DNA, the CDR3 is TGTGCTAGTGGTTTTTCGACCTACGAGCAGTACTTC. Encoded protein: CASGFSTYEQYF.

This chain uses TRBV19 with TRBJ1-1, with TRBD1 matching over 7 bases. The CDR3 covers 15 residues. Germline V gene sequence: CDR1 LNHDA, CDR2 SQIVND (reference sequence). J lost 0 bases, V lost 5 bases, and 6 bases had no gene match. Here the CDR3 DNA reads TGTGCCAGTAGTGCTTACAGGGGTTTGAACACTGAAGCTTTCTTT. Translated, it gives CASSAYRGLNTEAFF.

The chain has TRBV9 and TRBJ2-1, with 9 bases aligning to TRBD2. Germline trimming cut 2 bases from V and 8 bases from J; bases unmatched to any gene: 11. Germline assignment: CDR1 SGDLS and CDR2 YYNGEE. The length of the CDR3 is 16 residues. CDR3 coding DNA: TGTGCCAGCAGCGTGAGCGGGGGGCAGAACTCGGATGAGCAGTTCTTC. Its protein product is CASSVSGGQNSDEQFF. The whole variable domain, filled in from reference TRBV9 and TRBJ2-1, reads DSGVTQTPKHLITATGQRVTLRCSPRSGDLSVYWYQQSLDQGLQFLIQYYNGEERAKGNILERFSAQQFPDLHSELNLSSLELGDSALYFCASSVSGGQNSDEQFFGPGTRLTVL.

The chain is built from TRBV7-3 and TRBJ1-2; D call uncertain. Trimming pared 4 bases from V and 4 bases from J, leaving 16 bases between. The CDR3 has 15 residues. CDR1 and CDR2 from the germline V gene are SGHTA and FQGTGA. The CDR3 sequence: CASSSGPASSYGYTF. CDR3 sequence (DNA): TGTGCCAGCAGCTCTGGGCCAGCCTCTAGCTATGGCTACACCTTC. The full variable domain, with the rest looked up from reference TRBV7-3 and TRBJ1-2, is GAGVSQTPSNKVTEKGKYVELRCDPISGHTALYWYRQSLGQGPEFLIYFQGTGAADDSGLPNDRFFAVRPEGSVSTLKIQRTERGDSAVYLCASSSGPASSYGYTFGSGTRLTVV.

J is TRBJ2-7 and V is TRBV4-3; TRBD1 matches at 8 bases. The germline V gene encodes CDR1 LGHNA and CDR2 YSLEER. There are 15 residues in the CDR3. With 0 bases clipped from V and 2 bases from J, the junction kept 3 bases outside the gene matches. CDR3 sequence reads: CASSQEETGAYEQYF. The CDR3 DNA is TGCGCCAGCAGCCAAGAAGAGACAGGGGCCTACGAGCAGTACTTC.

The J gene is TRBJ1-4, the V gene TRBV28, with D possibly being TRBD1 (6 bases). Looked up from germline, CDR1 is MDHEN and CDR2 is SYDVKM. The V and J ends lost 3 bases and 0 bases respectively, with 17 bases between them. The CDR3 covers 18 residues. The CDR3 spells CASSFLSGAYATNEKLFF. The DNA of the CDR3 is TGTGCCAGCAGTTTCTTATCAGGGGCGTATGCAACTAATGAAAAACTGTTTTTT.

The V and J genes are TRBV30 and TRBJ1-6, with D perhaps matching TRBD1 (5 bases). Trimming removed 3 bases from V and 9 bases from J, with 12 bases in between. The CDR3 consists of 13 residues. CDR1 is GTSNPN and CDR2 is SVGIG in the germline V gene (reference sequence). The CDR3 loop reads CAWRPGGSSPLHF. The CDR3 region has the DNA TGTGCCTGGAGACCTGGGGGGAGTTCACCCCTCCACTTT.

The V call is TRBV7-8, the J call TRBJ2-2, with D perhaps given as TRBD1 or TRBD2 (5 bases each). Trimming left V 3 bases short and J 5 bases short, with 10 bases between. CDR3 size: 14 residues. CDR1 and CDR2 (germline): SGHVS, FQNEAQ. CDR3 loop: CASSFGTATGELFF. The CDR3 DNA is TGTGCCAGCAGCTTTGGGACGGCGACCGGGGAGCTGTTTTTT. The full variable domain, in which reference TRBV7-8 and TRBJ2-2 provide the parts outside the CDR3, is GAGVSQSPRYKVAKRGQDVALRCDPISGHVSLFWYQQALGQGPEFLTYFQNEAQLDKSGLPSDRFFAERPEGSVSTLKIQRTQQEDSAVYLCASSFGTATGELFFGEGSRLTVL.

The chain couples TRBV6-1 to TRBJ1-1; D remains unclear. Looked up from germline, CDR1 is MNHNS and CDR2 is SASEGT. The CDR3 totals 13 residues. Deletions cut 3 bases from V and 10 bases from J, with 15 bases between. CDR3 in DNA: TGTGCCAGCAGTGACCTGGTTACTAGCGCAGCTTTCTTT. This gives the protein CASSDLVTSAAFF.

The chain combines TRBV28 with TRBJ2-7; 7 bases align to TRBD1. The CDR3 length is 14 residues. The junction had 4 bases not matched to a gene; V was cut back by 2 bases and J by 3 bases. CDR1 and CDR2 from the germline V gene are MDHEN and SYDVKM. The DNA for the CDR3 is TGTGCCAGCAGTTTAAGACAGGGAAACTACGAGCAGTACTTC. It encodes CASSLRQGNYEQYF.

The V gene is TRBV7-2, the J gene TRBJ1-1, with D possibly TRBD1 on 5 matching bases. The germline V gene has CDR1 SGHTA and CDR2 FQGNSA. The V gene lost 3 bases and the J gene lost 1 base, with 9 bases spanning the gap. This CDR3 has 14 amino acids. The CDR3 sequence: CASSFRGKNTEAFF. In DNA form, the CDR3 reads TGTGCCAGCAGCTTTCGGGGGAAGAACACTGAAGCTTTCTTT. The entire variable domain, with the rest obtained from reference TRBV7-2 and TRBJ1-1, is as follows: GAGVSQSPSNKVTEKGKDVELRCDPISGHTALYWYRQSLGQGLEFLIYFQGNSAPDKSGLPSDRFSAERTGGSVSTLTIQRTQQEDSAVYLCASSFRGKNTEAFFGQGTRLTVV.

This rearrangement joins TRBV11-3 to TRBJ2-1; TRBD1 matches at 7 bases. In germline, CDR1 is SGHNT, CDR2 YENEEA. The CDR3 runs 14 residues. Losses at the gene ends were 5 bases for V and 3 bases for J; bases not matched to a gene: 4. The CDR3 DNA sequence: TGTGCCAGCAGCCCGGGACAGAACTACAATGAGCAGTTCTTC. Translation gives CASSPGQNYNEQFF.

J is TRBJ2-7 and V is TRBV11-2, with D hard to call. CDR1 is SGHAT, CDR2 FQNNGV, per germline. CDR3 length: 15 residues. The V end lost 1 base, the J end lost 6 bases, and 16 bases lay between the germline ends. DNA of the CDR3: TGTGCCAGCAGCTTAGTGAGAGCCGCAGGCCTCGAGCAGTACTTC. Its translation: CASSLVRAAGLEQYF.

DNA for the CDR3: TGTGCCAGCAGACGAAGGACAGGTGAAGCTTTCTTT. Encoded protein: CASRRRTGEAFF. This rearrangement joins TRBV6-5 to TRBJ1-1; TRBD1 aligns across 7 bases. After removal of 6 bases from V and 7 bases from J, the junction contained 5 bases not matched to a gene. Germline CDR1 reads MNHEY; CDR2 reads SVGAGI. This CDR3 is built from 12 residues.

The rearrangement joins TRBV7-9 to TRBJ2-3; no clear D gene. V was trimmed by 8 bases and J by 1 base, leaving 10 bases between them. The CDR3 consists of 13 residues. Per germline, CDR1 SEHNR and CDR2 FQNEAQ (reference sequence). CDR3 DNA sequence: TGTGCCAGCGGAAGGATGGGCACAGATACGCAGTATTTT. Translated, it gives CASGRMGTDTQYF.

This clone was found once. The genes are TRBV6-1 and TRBJ1-2; D perhaps matches TRBD1 (6 bases). The germline V gene has CDR1 MNHNS and CDR2 SASEGT. The CDR3 consists of 16 residues. V was cut by 0 bases and J by 5 bases, with 16 bases left in between. This chain's CDR3 is CASSEAGVDSLYGYTF. In DNA form, the CDR3 reads TGTGCCAGCAGTGAAGCCGGGGTGGACAGTTTATATGGCTACACCTTC.

This clone was detected only a few times. The gene calls are TRBV5-1 and TRBJ1-1; 7 bases match TRBD1. The CDR3 covers 16 residues. Germline CDR1 is SGHRS and CDR2 is YFSETQ. V was clipped by 4 bases and J by 2 bases; unmatched bases: 11. The CDR3 coding sequence is TGCGCCAGCAGCCCATCGGCTGGACAGGCTAACACTGAAGCTTTCTTT. Amino acids: CASSPSAGQANTEAFF.